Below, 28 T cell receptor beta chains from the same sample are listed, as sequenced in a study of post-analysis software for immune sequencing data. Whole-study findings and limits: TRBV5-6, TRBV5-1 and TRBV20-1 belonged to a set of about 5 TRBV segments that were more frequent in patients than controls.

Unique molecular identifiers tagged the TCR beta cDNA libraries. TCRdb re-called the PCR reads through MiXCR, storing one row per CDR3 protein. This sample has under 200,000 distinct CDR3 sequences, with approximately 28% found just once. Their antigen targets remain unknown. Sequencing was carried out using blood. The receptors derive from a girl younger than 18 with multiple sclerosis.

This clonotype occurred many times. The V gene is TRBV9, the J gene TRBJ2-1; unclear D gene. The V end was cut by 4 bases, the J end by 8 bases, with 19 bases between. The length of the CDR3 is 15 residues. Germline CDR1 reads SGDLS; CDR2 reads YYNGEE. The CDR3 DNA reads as TGTGCCAGCAGCCCTTGGACCCGCCCGCGCGATGAGCAGTTCTTC. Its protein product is CASSPWTRPRDEQFF. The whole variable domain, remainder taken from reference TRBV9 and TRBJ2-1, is DSGVTQTPKHLITATGQRVTLRCSPRSGDLSVYWYQQSLDQGLQFLIQYYNGEERAKGNILERFSAQQFPDLHSELNLSSLELGDSALYFCASSPWTRPRDEQFFGPGTRLTVL.

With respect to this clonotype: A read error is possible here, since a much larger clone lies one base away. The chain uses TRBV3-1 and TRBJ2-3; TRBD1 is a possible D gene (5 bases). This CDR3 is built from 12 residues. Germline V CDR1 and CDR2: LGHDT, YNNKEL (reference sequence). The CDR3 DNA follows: TGTGCCAGCACCCTGGGAACAGGTACGCAGTATTTT. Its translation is CASTLGTGTQYF.

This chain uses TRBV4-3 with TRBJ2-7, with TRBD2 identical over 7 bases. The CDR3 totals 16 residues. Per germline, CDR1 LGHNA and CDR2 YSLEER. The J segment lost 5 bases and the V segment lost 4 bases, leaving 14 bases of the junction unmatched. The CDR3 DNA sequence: TGCGCCAGCAGCCTAGCCCGAGGGCGGGAGAGGAACGAGCAGTACTTC. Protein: CASSLARGRERNEQYF.

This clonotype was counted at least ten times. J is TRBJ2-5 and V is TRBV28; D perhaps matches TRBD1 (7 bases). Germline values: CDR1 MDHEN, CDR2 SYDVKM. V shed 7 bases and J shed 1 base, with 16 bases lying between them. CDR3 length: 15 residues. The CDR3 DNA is TGTGCCAGCACGCCTAGACAGGGACTCCAAGAGACCCAGTACTTC. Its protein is CASTPRQGLQETQYF. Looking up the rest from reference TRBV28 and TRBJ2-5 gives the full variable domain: DVKVTQSSRYLVKRTGEKVFLECVQDMDHENMFWYRQDPGLGLRLIYFSYDVKMKEKGDIPEGYSVSREKKERFSLILESASTNQTSMYLCASTPRQGLQETQYFGPGTRLLVL.

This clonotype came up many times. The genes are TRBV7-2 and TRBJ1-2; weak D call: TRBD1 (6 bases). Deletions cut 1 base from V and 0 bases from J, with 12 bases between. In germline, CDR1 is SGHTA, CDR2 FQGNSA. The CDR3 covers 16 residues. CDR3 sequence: CASSLGPGAPNYGYTF. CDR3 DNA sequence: TGTGCCAGCAGCTTAGGTCCAGGGGCCCCTAACTATGGCTACACCTTC.

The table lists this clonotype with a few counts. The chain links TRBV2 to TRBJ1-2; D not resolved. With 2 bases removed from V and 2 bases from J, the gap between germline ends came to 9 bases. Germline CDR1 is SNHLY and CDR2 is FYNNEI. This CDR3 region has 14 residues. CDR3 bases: TGTGCCAGCAGTGAAATCCAGGCCAACTATGGCTACACCTTC. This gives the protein CASSEIQANYGYTF.

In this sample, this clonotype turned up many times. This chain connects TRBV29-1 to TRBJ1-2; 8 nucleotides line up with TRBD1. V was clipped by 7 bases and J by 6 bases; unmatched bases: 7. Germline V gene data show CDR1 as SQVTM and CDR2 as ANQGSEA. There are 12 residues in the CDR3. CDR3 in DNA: TGCAGCGGGGGGACAGGTACCAATGGCTACACCTTC. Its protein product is CSGGTGTNGYTF. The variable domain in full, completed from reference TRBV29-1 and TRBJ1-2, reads SAVISQKPSRDICQRGTSLTIQCQVDSQVTMMFWYRQQPGQSLTLIATANQGSEATYESGFVIDKFPISRPNLTFSTLTVSNMSPEDSSIYLCSGGTGTNGYTFGSGTRLTVV.

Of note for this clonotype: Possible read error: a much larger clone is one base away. Written as DNA, the CDR3 is TGTGCCAGCAGTTTCAATGTTGAGGGCAGAGAGACCCAGTACTTC. As protein: CASSFNVEGRETQYF. The rearrangement links TRBV28 to TRBJ2-5, with D maybe TRBD2 (5 bases). Trimming left V 3 bases short and J 4 bases short, with 15 bases between. Germline V lookup: CDR1 MDHEN, CDR2 SYDVKM. CDR3 length equals 15 residues.

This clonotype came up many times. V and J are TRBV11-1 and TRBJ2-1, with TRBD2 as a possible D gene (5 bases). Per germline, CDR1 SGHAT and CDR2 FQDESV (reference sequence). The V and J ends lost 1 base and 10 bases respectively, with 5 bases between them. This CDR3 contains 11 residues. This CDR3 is CASSLVAEQFF. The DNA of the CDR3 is TGTGCCAGCAGCTTAGTAGCGGAGCAGTTCTTC.

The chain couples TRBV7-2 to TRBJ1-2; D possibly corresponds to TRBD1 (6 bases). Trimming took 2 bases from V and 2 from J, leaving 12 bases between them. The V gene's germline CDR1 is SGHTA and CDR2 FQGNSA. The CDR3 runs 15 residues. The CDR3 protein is CASSLSGGANYGYTF. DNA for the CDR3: TGTGCCAGCAGCTTATCCGGGGGCGCGAACTATGGCTACACCTTC.

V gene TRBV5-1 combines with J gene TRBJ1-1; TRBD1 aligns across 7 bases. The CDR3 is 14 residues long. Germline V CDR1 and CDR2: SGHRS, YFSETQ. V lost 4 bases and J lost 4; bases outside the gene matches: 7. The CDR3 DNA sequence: TGCGCCAGCAGCGCCACAGGGGATGGCACTGAAGCTTTCTTT. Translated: CASSATGDGTEAFF.

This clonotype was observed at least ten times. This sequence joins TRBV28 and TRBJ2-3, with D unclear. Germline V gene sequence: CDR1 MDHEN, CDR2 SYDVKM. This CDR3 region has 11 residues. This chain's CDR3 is CVSTSTDTQYF. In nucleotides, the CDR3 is TGTGTTTCCACTAGCACAGATACGCAGTATTTT. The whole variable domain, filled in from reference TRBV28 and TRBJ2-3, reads DVKVTQSSRYLVKRTGEKVFLECVQDMDHENMFWYRQDPGLGLRLIYFSYDVKMKEKGDIPEGYSVSREKKERFSLILESASTNQTSMYLCVSTSTDTQYFGPGTRLTVL.

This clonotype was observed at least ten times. The CDR3 coding sequence is TGTGCCAGCAGGAGAGCAACAGGGGCCAAAAACATTCAGTACTTC. Protein: CASRRATGAKNIQYF. The rearrangement links TRBV28 to TRBJ2-4; possibly TRBD1 for D (6 bases). V was shortened by 6 bases and J by 1 base, with 13 bases between the two germline ends. This CDR3 spans 15 amino acids. Germline CDR1 is MDHEN and CDR2 is SYDVKM.

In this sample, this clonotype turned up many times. CDR3 DNA: TGCAGCGTTGACCGGGACAGCTCCTACGAGCAGTACTTC. Protein product: CSVDRDSSYEQYF. The chain has TRBV29-1 and TRBJ2-7; TRBD1 matches 7 bases. With 3 bases clipped from V and 0 bases from J, the junction kept 2 bases outside the gene matches. Germline V gives CDR1 SQVTM, CDR2 ANQGSEA. This CDR3 region has 13 residues.

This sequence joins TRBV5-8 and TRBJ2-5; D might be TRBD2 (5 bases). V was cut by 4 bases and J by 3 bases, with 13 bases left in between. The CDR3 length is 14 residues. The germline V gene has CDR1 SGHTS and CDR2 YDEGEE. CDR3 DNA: TGTGCCAGCAGCCCGCTAGAGAGGGAAGAGACCCAGTACTTC. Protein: CASSPLEREETQYF. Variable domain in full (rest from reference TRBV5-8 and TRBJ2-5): EAGVTQSPTHLIKTRGQQATLRCSPISGHTSVYWYQQALGLGLQFLLWYDEGEERNRGNFPPRFSGRQFPNYSSELNVNALELEDSALYLCASSPLEREETQYFGPGTRLLVL.

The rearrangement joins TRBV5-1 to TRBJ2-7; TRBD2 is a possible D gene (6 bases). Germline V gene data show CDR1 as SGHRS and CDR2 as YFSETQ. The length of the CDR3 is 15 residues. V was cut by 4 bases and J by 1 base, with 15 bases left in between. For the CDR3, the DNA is TGCGCCAGCAGCCGCGGGGCAGGGTCATCCTACGAGCAGTACTTC. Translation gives CASSRGAGSSYEQYF.

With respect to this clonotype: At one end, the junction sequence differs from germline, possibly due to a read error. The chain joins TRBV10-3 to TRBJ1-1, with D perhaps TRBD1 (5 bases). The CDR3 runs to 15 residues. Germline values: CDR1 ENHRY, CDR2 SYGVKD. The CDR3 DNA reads TGTGCCATCAGTGAGTCGATAGGGGTGAACGCTGAAGCTTTCTTT. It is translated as CAISESIGVNAEAFF.

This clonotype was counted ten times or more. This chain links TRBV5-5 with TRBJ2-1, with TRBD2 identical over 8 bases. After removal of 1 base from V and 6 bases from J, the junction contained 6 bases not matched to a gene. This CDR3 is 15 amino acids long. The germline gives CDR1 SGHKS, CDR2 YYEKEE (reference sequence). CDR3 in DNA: TGTGCCAGCAGCTTGTTGACTAGCGTAAGCAATGAGCAGTTCTTC. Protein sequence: CASSLLTSVSNEQFF.

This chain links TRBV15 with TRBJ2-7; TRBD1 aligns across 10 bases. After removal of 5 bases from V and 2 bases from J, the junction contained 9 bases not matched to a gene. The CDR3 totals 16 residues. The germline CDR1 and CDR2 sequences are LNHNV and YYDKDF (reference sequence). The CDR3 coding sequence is TGTGCCACCAGCTCTGGGCGGACAGGGGGGACCTACGAGCAGTACTTC. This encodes CATSSGRTGGTYEQYF.

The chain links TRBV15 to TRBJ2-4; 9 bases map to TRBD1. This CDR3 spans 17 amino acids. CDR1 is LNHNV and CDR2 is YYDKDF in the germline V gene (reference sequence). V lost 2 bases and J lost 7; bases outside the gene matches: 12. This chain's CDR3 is CATSRQAGTGSLNIQYF. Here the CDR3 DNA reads TGTGCCACCAGCAGACAAGCGGGGACAGGGTCCCTCAACATTCAGTACTTC.

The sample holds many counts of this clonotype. The CDR3 is CSVKGNYEQYF. For the CDR3, the DNA is TGCAGCGTTAAGGGTAACTACGAGCAGTACTTC. This chain links TRBV29-1 with TRBJ2-7; D is unresolved. Trimming shortened V by 5 bases and J by 3 bases, and 8 bases separated the two germline ends. The CDR3 spans 11 residues. Per germline, CDR1 SQVTM and CDR2 ANQGSEA.

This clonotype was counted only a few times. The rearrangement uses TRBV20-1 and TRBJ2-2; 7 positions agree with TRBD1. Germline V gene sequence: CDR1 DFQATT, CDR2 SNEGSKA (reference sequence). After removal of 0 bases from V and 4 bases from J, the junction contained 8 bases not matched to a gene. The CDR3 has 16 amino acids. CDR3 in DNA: TGCAGTGCTAGAGACAGACAGGGTCCGTCCACCGGGGAGCTGTTTTTT. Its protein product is CSARDRQGPSTGELFF.

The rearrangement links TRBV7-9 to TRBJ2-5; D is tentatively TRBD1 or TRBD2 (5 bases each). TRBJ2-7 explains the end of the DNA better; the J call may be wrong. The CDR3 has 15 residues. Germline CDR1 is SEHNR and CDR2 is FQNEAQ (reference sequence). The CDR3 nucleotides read TGTGCCAGCAGCTTCAGAACCGGGACGCCGGACGAGCAGTACTTC. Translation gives CASSFRTGTPDEQYF.

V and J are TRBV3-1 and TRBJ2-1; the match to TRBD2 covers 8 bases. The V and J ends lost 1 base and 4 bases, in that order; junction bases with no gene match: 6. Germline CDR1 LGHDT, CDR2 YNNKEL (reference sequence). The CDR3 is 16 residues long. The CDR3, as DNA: TGTGCCAGCAGCCAAGGAGGCGGGGGGCCGTACAATGAGCAGTTCTTC. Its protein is CASSQGGGGPYNEQFF.

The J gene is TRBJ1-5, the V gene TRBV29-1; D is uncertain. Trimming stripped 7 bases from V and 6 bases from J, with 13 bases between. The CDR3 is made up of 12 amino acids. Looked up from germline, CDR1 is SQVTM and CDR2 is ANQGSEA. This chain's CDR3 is CSAGEGIQPQHF. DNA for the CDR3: TGCAGCGCTGGCGAGGGTATTCAGCCCCAGCATTTT.

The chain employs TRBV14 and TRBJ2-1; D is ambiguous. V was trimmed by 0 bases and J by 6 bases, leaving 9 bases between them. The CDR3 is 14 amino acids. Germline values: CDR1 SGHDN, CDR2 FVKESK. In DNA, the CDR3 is TGTGCCAGCAGCCAAGACCTTGTCAGCAATGAGCAGTTCTTC. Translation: CASSQDLVSNEQFF.

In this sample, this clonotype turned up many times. The DNA of the CDR3 is TGCAGTGCTATGGCTAGCGTCTACAATGAGCAGTTCTTC. Protein product: CSAMASVYNEQFF. The chain has TRBV20-1 and TRBJ2-1; weak D call: TRBD2 (6 bases). CDR3 size: 13 residues. CDR1 is DFQATT and CDR2 is SNEGSKA in the germline V gene (reference sequence). V was pared by 4 bases and J by 3 bases, with 10 bases between.

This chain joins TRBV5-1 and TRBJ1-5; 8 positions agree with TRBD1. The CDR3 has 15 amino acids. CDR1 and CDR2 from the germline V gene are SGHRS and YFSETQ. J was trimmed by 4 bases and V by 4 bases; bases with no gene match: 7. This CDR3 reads CASSTSGTGNQPQHF. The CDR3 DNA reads TGCGCCAGCAGCACTTCCGGGACAGGAAATCAGCCCCAGCATTTT. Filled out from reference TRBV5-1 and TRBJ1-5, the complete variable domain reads KAGVTQTPRYLIKTRGQQVTLSCSPISGHRSVSWYQQTPGQGLQFLFEYFSETQRNKGNFPGRFSGRQFSNSRSEMNVSTLELGDSALYLCASSTSGTGNQPQHFGDGTRLSIL.